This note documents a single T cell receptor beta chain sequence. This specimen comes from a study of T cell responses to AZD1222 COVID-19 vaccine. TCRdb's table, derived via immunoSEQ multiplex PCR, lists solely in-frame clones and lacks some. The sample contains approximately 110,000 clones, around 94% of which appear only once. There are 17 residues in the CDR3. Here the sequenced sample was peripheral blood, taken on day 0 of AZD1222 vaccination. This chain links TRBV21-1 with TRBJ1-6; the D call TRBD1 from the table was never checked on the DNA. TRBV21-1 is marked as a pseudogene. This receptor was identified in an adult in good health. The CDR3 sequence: CASSTLQGRGYNSPLHF. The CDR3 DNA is TGTGCCAGCAGCACCTTACAGGGTAGAGGCTATAATTCACCCCTCCACTTT.